This TCR beta chain was retrieved from a study of blood T cell repertoires in COVID-19. Study as a whole: Sites in the United States, Italy and Spain provided acute and convalescent COVID-19 samples. T cells, B-cell-depleted T cells, or PBMCs provided the cDNA or gDNA that served as material.

Per the study methods: Nucleated cell number was recorded as an estimate derived from reference gene primer amplification. Produced via immunoSEQ multiplex PCR; TCRdb's table is partial and in-frame only. The D gene and trimming were derived from the DNA, and the V and J assignments and clone size from that table. Found here are fewer than 250,000 clones, 83% of them singletons; the top ten hold 2.5% to 3%. This clone appeared a single time. The CDR3 sequence is 14 residues long. From germline, CDR1 is MNHEY and CDR2 SVGAGI. V gave up 2 bases and J gave up 5 bases, with 13 bases separating them. The rearrangement uses TRBV6-5 and TRBJ2-7, with D perhaps matching TRBD1 (5 bases). The TCR comes from a woman aged 40 to 55 with active or convalescent COVID-19. The sequencing sample was made of peripheral blood. DNA of the CDR3: TGTGCCAGCAGTTACGGGGTTCAGGGCGACGAGCAGTACTTC. Protein: CASSYGVQGDEQYF.